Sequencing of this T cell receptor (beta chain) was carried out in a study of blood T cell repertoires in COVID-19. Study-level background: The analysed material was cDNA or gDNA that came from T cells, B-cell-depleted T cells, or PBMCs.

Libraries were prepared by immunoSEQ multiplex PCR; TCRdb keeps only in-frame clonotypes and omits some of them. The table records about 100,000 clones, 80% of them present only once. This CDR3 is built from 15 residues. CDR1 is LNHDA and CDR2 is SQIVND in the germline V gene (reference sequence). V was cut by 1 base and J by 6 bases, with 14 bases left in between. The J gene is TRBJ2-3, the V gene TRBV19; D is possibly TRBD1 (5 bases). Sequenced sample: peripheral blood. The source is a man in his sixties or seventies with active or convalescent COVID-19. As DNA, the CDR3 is TGTGCCAGTAGTATAGGGGGCACAGGTGGGGATACGCAGTATTTT. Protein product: CASSIGGTGGDTQYF. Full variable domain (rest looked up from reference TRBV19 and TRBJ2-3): DGGITQSPKYLFRKEGQNVTLSCEQNLNHDAMYWYRQDPGQGLRLIYYSQIVNDFQKGDIAEGYSVSREKKESFPLTVTSAQKNPTAFYLCASSIGGTGGDTQYFGPGTRLTVL.